The entry below describes one T cell receptor (beta chain). What antigen it recognizes has not been identified. No much larger clonotype is one base removed from it; base qualities were not supplied. These data belong to a study of read filtering for tumor transcriptome and immune sequencing (TCRdb year 2020). About the full investigation: The cohort was composed of approximately 16 male and more than twelve female patients, with a mean age of roughly 61 years and an age range of about 40 to 90. Per sample, about 4.05 to 10.27 million TCR-region mapped reads were obtained with IR-seq, compared with only about 80 to 1,300 with RNA-seq. The study compared TCR repertoires from targeted immune repertoire sequencing and bulk whole-transcriptome sequencing run on the same bone marrow samples. Whole-transcriptome libraries were prepared with the TruSeq RNA Access Library Prep Kit after DNase treatment. A main aim was a read-filtering strategy for immune repertoire data, specifically whether clonotypes supported by a single read should be removed. By revised international staging, roughly 8 patients were R-ISS I, around 15 were R-ISS II and 6 or 7 were R-ISS III. Results and caveats for the whole study, not just this receptor: The sorted CD138-negative fraction was composed of a mixed bone marrow immune population rather than of purified T cells. Single-read clonotypes made up about 82% of clonotypes but only approximately 3.7% of total reads in IR-seq, compared with around 70% of clonotypes and 44.6% of reads in RNA-seq. Compared with RNA-seq, IR-seq captured clonotypes at much higher depth and more reliably, and a smaller IR-seq throughput was enough to identify most shared clonotypes. The correlation between IR-seq and RNA-seq shared clonotype proportions was increased by removal of single-read clonotypes.

Each patient had bone marrow sampled at the time of active disease. Ficoll-Hypaque density gradient centrifugation was used to isolate the bone marrow mononuclear cells. Myeloma plasma cells were removed and CD138-negative cells were collected by negative selection after labeling with CD138 magnetic microbeads on a MACS separator. Flow cytometry on an Attune NxT with CD138 antibodies was used to check the purity of the isolated cells. TRIzol reagent was used to extract total RNA, and a NanoDrop spectrophotometer was used to quantify the extracted RNA. Paired RNA-seq and IR-seq were performed on each patient's CD138-negative bone marrow sample. TCR libraries were constructed from approximately 390 ng RNA using the Immunoverse kit, and molecular barcoded adaptors covering alpha/delta and beta/gamma chains were employed. TCR library preparation was performed with the same RNA that was used for transcriptome sequencing. Sequencing of TCR libraries was carried out on an Illumina HiSeq 4000 with 2 x 150 cycles. In the authors' own workflow: Using MiXCR, which included quality filtering and error correction, TCR reads were aligned to human V, D, J and C references and then assembled into CDR3 clonotypes. Clonotype counts and gene usage diversity were analyzed with the tcR package in R. For inspection of raw mapping reads, RNA-seq reads were mapped by STAR aligner version 2.5.3a onto GRCh37 of the human genome. IR-seq fastq files were randomly downsampled with Seqtk 1.3 to test the effect of sequencing depth on detected clonotypes. TCRdb's own reprocessing of the public reads used fastp at Q25 and MiXCR and kept productive beta chains. CDR3 protein sequences are deduplicated, and each keeps its most common genes and DNA. For this entry, the V and J calls and clone size follow TCRdb and not the study's own pipeline. This sample lists approximately 43,000 distinct CDR3 sequences; roughly 12% were detected once. The ten largest account for about 30% of the sample.

The sequencing sample was made of a population of CD138-negative cells sorted from bone marrow. The cell subset or site label for this specimen denotes: bone marrow mononuclear cells depleted of CD138+ plasma/myeloma cells by negative magnetic selection. This receptor was taken from a donor at least 40 years old with multiple myeloma.

CDR3 sequence: CASSLATRGGTPSYEQYF. The nucleotide sequence is given as TGCGCCAGCAGCTTGGCAACCCGTGGTGGGACCCCCTCCTACGAGCAGTACTTC. The rearrangement combines TRBV5-1 with TRBJ2-7, with the D gene tentatively TRBD1 or TRBD2, based on 5 matching bases in each. From the cysteine up to the phenylalanine, the CDR3 has a length of 18 residues. Of all the DNA, just the CDR3 is kept, 54 bases in frame from base 1. Deletion took 0 bases off V and 0 bases off J, with a span of 19 bases between the germline ends. CDR1 is given as SGHRS and CDR2 as YFSETQ, both from the germline V gene.